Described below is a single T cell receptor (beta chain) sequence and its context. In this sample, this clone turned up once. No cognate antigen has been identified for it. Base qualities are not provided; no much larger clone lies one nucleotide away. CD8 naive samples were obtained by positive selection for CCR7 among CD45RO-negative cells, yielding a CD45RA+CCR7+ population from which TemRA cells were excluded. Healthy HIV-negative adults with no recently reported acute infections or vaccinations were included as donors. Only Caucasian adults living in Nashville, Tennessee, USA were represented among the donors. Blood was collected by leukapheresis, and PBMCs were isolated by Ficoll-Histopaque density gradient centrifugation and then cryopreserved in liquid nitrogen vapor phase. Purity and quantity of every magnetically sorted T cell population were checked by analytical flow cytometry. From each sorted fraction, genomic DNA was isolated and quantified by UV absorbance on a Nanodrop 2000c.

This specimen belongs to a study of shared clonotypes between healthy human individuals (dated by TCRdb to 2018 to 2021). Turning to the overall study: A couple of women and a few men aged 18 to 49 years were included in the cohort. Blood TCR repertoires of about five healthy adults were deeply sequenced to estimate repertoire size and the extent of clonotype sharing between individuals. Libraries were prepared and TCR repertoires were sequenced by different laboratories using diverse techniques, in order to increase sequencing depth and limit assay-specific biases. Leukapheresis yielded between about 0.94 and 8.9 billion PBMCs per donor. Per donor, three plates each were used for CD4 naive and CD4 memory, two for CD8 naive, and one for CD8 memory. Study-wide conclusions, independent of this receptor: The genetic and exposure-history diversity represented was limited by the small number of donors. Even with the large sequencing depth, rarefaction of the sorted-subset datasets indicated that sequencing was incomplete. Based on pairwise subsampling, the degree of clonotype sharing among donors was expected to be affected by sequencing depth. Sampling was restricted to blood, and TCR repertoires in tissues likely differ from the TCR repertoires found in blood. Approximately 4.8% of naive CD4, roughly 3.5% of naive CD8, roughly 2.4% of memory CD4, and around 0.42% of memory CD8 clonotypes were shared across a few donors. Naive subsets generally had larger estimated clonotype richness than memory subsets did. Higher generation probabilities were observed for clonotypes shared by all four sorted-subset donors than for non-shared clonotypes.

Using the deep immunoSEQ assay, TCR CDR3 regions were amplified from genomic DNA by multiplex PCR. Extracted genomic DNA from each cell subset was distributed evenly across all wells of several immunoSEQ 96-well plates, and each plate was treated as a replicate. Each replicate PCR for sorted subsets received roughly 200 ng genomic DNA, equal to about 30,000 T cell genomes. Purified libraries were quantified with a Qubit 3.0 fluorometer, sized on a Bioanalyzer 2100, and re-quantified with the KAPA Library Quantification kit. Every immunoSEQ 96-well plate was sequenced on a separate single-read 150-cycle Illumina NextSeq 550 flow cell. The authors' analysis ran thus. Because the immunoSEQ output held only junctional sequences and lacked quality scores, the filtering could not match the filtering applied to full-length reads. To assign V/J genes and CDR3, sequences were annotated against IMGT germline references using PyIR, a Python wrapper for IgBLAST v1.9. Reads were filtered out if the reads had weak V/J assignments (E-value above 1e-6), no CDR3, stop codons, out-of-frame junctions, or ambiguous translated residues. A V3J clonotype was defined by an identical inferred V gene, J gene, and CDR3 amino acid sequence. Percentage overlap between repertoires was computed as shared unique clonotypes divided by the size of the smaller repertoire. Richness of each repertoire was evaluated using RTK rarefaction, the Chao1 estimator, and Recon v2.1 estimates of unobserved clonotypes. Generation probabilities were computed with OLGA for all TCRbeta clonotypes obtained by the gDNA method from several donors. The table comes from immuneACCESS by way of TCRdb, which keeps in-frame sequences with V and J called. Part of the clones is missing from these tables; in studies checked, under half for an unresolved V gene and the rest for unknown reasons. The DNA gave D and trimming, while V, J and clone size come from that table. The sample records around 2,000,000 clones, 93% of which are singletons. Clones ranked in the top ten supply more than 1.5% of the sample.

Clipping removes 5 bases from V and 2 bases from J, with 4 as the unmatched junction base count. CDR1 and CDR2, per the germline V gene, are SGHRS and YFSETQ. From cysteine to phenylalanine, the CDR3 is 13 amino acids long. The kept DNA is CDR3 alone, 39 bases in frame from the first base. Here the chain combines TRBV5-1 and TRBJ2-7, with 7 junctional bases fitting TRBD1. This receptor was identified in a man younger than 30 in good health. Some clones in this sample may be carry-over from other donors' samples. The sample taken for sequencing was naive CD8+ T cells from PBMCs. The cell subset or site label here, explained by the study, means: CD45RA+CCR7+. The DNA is TGCGCCAGCAGGACAGGGAGCCCCTACGAGCAGTACTTC. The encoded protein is CASRTGSPYEQYF.